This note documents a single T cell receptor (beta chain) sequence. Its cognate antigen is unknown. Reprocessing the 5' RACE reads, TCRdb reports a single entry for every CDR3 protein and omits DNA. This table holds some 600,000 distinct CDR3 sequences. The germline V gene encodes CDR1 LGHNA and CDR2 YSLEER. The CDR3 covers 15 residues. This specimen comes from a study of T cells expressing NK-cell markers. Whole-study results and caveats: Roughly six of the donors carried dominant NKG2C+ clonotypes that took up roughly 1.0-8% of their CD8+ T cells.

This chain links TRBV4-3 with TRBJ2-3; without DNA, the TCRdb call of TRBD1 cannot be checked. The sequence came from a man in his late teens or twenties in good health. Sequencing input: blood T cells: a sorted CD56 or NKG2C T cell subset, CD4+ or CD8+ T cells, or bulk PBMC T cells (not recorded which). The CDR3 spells CASSQVRGRADTQYF.